The present T cell receptor beta chain was sequenced within a study of radiation and T cells in renal cell carcinoma. The CDR3 contains 13 residues. Germline loops: CDR1 LNHDA, CDR2 SQIVND (reference sequence). The V gene lost 7 bases and the J gene lost 5 bases, with 15 bases spanning the gap. A word on this clone: Its antigen is not known.

Study findings and constraints: From baseline, blood top tumor clonotypes peaked at 2 weeks post-radiation. Without pretreatment biopsies, baseline tumor clonotype presence was undetermined.

Profiled with immunoSEQ multiplex PCR; TCRdb holds only in-frame clones, not every one. The sample holds approximately 110,000 clones; approximately 78% are singletons and the top ten take about 3%. Time point in this sample: baseline pretreatment blood. Treatment reported: 15 Gy SBRT to primary tumor, nephrectomy 4 weeks later. The genes are TRBV19 and TRBJ2-7; no clear D gene. The sample was blood, taken from a patient whose treatment included radiotherapy and nephrectomy. The clonotype was recovered from a woman aged 55-69 years with renal cell carcinoma. CDR3 DNA: TGTGCCAGTAAATTGTCGGGCAACCACGAGCAGTACTTC. Translating it yields CASKLSGNHEQYF.